These 31 T cell receptor beta chains came from one sample sequenced in a study of blood T cell repertoires in COVID-19. Measured with immunoSEQ multiplex PCR; TCRdb has only the in-frame clones, and not every one. The sample lists about 200,000 clones; 85% were seen once. Source material: PBMCs or T cells enriched from blood (not recorded which). These receptors were taken from a man aged 40-49 years who had recovered from COVID-19.

The rearrangement links TRBV10-3 to TRBJ1-2; 10 nucleotides agree with TRBD1. This CDR3 has 14 residues. Germline CDR1 and CDR2: ENHRY and SYGVKD. The trim removed 2 bases at V and 5 bases at J, leaving 2 bases unmatched. In DNA form, the CDR3 reads TGTGCCATCAGTGAGGGACAGGGGGTGTATGGCTACACCTTC. This codes for CAISEGQGVYGYTF.

This chain uses TRBV30 with TRBJ1-4, with 9 bases identical to TRBD1. Germline V lookup: CDR1 GTSNPN, CDR2 SVGIG (reference sequence). The CDR3 is 16 residues long. The V and J ends lost 2 bases and 3 bases, in that order; junction bases with no gene match: 7. The CDR3 reads CAWSPQGARANEKLFF. CDR3 sequence (DNA): TGTGCCTGGAGTCCACAGGGGGCGCGCGCTAATGAAAAACTGTTTTTT.

About this clone itself: The same CDR3 is also encoded by other DNA sequences in this sample. The rearrangement links TRBV7-3 to TRBJ2-5; D gene ambiguous. Germline V gene sequence: CDR1 SGHTA, CDR2 FQGTGA. The ends were cut back, 5 bases at V and 1 base at J, with 8 bases in the middle. The CDR3 covers 13 residues. The CDR3 coding sequence is TGTGCCAGCAGCCTCCTTCCCCAAGAGACCCAGTACTTC. It translates to CASSLLPQETQYF. The full variable domain, in which reference TRBV7-3 and TRBJ2-5 provide the parts outside the CDR3, is GAGVSQTPSNKVTEKGKYVELRCDPISGHTALYWYRQSLGQGPEFLIYFQGTGAADDSGLPNDRFFAVRPEGSVSTLKIQRTERGDSAVYLCASSLLPQETQYFGPGTRLLVL.

The V gene is TRBV3-1 (or the pseudogene TRBV3-2), the J gene TRBJ2-3; D is possibly TRBD2 (6 bases). Germline V lookup: CDR1 LGHDT, CDR2 YNNKEL (reference sequence). The CDR3 covers 13 residues. V was shortened by 1 base and J by 6 bases, with 8 bases between the two germline ends. The CDR3 DNA reads TGTGCCAGCAGCCAAGGACTAGTTGATACGCAGTATTTT. This gives the protein CASSQGLVDTQYF.

This rearrangement joins TRBV18 to TRBJ1-1, with a tentative D call TRBD1 (6 bases). The CDR3 totals 14 residues. The ends were cut back, 2 bases at V and 3 bases at J, with 10 bases in the middle. Germline V CDR1 and CDR2: KGHSH, LQKENI. In DNA form, the CDR3 reads TGTGCCAGCTCACCAGGGACAAGGCACACTGAAGCTTTCTTT. Translated, it gives CASSPGTRHTEAFF.

This clone was observed once. V is TRBV5-1 and J is TRBJ2-5; 7 nucleotides agree with TRBD1. This CDR3 has 18 amino acids. Germline CDR1 SGHRS, CDR2 YFSETQ. The V gene end was trimmed by 4 bases and the J gene end by 4 bases; junction bases not matched to a gene: 19. The CDR3 DNA is TGCGCCAGCAGCGAGATTAAAGGCCGGGACAGACTCCGAGAGACCCAGTACTTC. Its translation is CASSEIKGRDRLRETQYF.

The genes are TRBV24-1 and TRBJ2-1; 11 bases match TRBD2. V lost 2 bases to trimming and J lost 8 bases; unmatched junction nucleotides: 7. CDR1 KGHDR and CDR2 SFDVKD come from the germline V gene. This CDR3 is built from 16 residues. The CDR3 nucleotides read TGTGCCACCAGTGATTGGGGCGGGACTAGCGGCGATGAGCAGTTCTTC. Protein sequence: CATSDWGGTSGDEQFF.

Worth noting for this clone: A much larger clone lies one base from this, so it may be a read error. The chain carries TRBV7-2 and TRBJ1-1, with TRBD1 matching 7 bases. The V gene's germline CDR1 is SGHTA and CDR2 FQGNSA. This CDR3 spans 13 amino acids. The V segment lost 3 bases and the J segment 4 bases; nucleotides outside the gene matches: 2. Written as DNA, the CDR3 is TGTGCCAGCAGCTTGACAGGGAGCACTGAAGCTTTCTTT. Encoded protein: CASSLTGSTEAFF.

V and J are TRBV9 and TRBJ2-3, with 12 bases aligning to TRBD2. Germline CDR1 SGDLS, CDR2 YYNGEE. V trimming: 4 bases; J trimming: 2 bases; junction bases outside the gene matches: 5. This CDR3 contains 16 residues. CDR3 coding DNA: TGTGCCAGCAGCCCGCGACTAGCGGGAGCCACAGATACGCAGTATTTT. Protein product: CASSPRLAGATDTQYF. Looking up the rest from reference TRBV9 and TRBJ2-3 gives the full variable domain: DSGVTQTPKHLITATGQRVTLRCSPRSGDLSVYWYQQSLDQGLQFLIQYYNGEERAKGNILERFSAQQFPDLHSELNLSSLELGDSALYFCASSPRLAGATDTQYFGPGTRLTVL.

V usage is TRBV14 and J usage is TRBJ2-1, with 8 bases aligning to TRBD2. CDR1 is SGHDN and CDR2 is FVKESK in the germline V gene. V lost 4 bases and J lost 5; bases outside the gene matches: 7. CDR3 length: 15 amino acids. CDR3 DNA sequence: TGTGCCAGCAGCCCGGCGGAACTAGCGGACAATGAGCAGTTCTTC. This codes for CASSPAELADNEQFF.

The DNA for the CDR3 is TGTGCCAGCAGCCGGATCGGGACAGGGGCTTTTGTGGAAAAACTGTTTTTT. Translation: CASSRIGTGAFVEKLFF. V and J are TRBV11-2 and TRBJ1-4, with TRBD1 identical over 10 bases. CDR3 size: 17 residues. Germline CDR1 reads SGHAT; CDR2 reads FQNNGV. The J segment lost 8 bases and the V segment lost 5 bases, leaving 14 bases of the junction unmatched.

The gene calls are TRBV7-9 and TRBJ2-3, with 8 bases aligning to TRBD2. The trim removed 4 bases at V and 0 bases at J, leaving 6 bases unmatched. CDR3 length: 16 residues. Germline CDR1 SEHNR, CDR2 FQNEAQ (reference sequence). CDR3 protein: CASSYRLAPSTDTQYF. CDR3 in DNA: TGTGCCAGCAGCTACAGACTAGCGCCGAGCACAGATACGCAGTATTTT.

The chain uses TRBV5-1 and TRBJ1-2, with 7 bases aligning to TRBD1. Germline V gene lookup returns CDR1 SGHRS and CDR2 YFSETQ. The CDR3 sequence is 13 residues long. J was trimmed by 9 bases and V by 0 bases; bases with no gene match: 5. The CDR3 region has the DNA TGCGCCAGCAGCTTGGACAGGGGCCCCAGCTACACCTTC. This encodes CASSLDRGPSYTF.

The chain combines TRBV5-1 with TRBJ2-1; TRBD2 might be the D (5 bases). Germline values: CDR1 SGHRS, CDR2 YFSETQ. V lost 0 bases, J lost 5 bases, and 6 bases lay in between. The CDR3 totals 13 residues. CDR3 sequence reads: CASSLGLNNEQFF. The CDR3 bases are TGCGCCAGCAGCTTGGGACTAAACAATGAGCAGTTCTTC.

This chain joins TRBV29-1 and TRBJ2-2; no definite D call. This CDR3 has 13 residues. Trimming pared 6 bases from V and 1 base from J, leaving 9 bases between. In germline, CDR1 is SQVTM, CDR2 ANQGSEA. CDR3 in amino acids: CSVVHENTGELFF. CDR3 in DNA: TGCAGCGTGGTACATGAGAACACCGGGGAGCTGTTTTTT.

V gene TRBV19 combines with J gene TRBJ2-2; D ambiguous. Looked up from germline, CDR1 is LNHDA and CDR2 is SQIVND (reference sequence). Between the trimmed V and J ends, which lost 5 bases and 0 bases, there was a span of 7 bases. The CDR3 has 14 amino acids. The CDR3 is CASSLTPNTGELFF. The CDR3 nucleotides read TGTGCCAGTAGTTTGACTCCGAACACCGGGGAGCTGTTTTTT.

The gene calls are TRBV5-3 and TRBJ2-7; maybe TRBD1 (6 bases). TRBV5-3 is classed as an ORF, of uncertain function. The CDR3 totals 14 residues. V dropped 2 bases and J dropped 5 bases, with 14 bases sitting between them. CDR3 DNA: TGTGCCAGAAGCTTCACACAGGGTACCCACGAGCAGTACTTC. Translating it yields CARSFTQGTHEQYF.

This rearrangement joins TRBV9 to TRBJ1-2, with D hard to call. CDR3 length: 12 residues. The V gene's germline CDR1 is SGDLS and CDR2 YYNGEE. V lost 0 bases and J lost 4, with 4 bases in between. CDR3 bases: TGTGCCAGCAGCGTAGACGGCTATGGCTACACCTTC. Translating it yields CASSVDGYGYTF.

V gene TRBV7-2 combines with J gene TRBJ1-2; possibly TRBD1 for D (6 bases). Germline CDR1 is SGHTA and CDR2 is FQGNSA. The CDR3 has 13 residues. V was trimmed by 5 bases and J by 4 bases, leaving 11 bases between them. CDR3 residues: CASSPQGTYGYTF. CDR3 DNA: TGTGCCAGCAGCCCGCAGGGGACCTATGGCTACACCTTC.

This clone was seen only once. The chain uses TRBV7-9 and TRBJ1-2, with D perhaps TRBD1 (5 bases). Germline values: CDR1 SEHNR, CDR2 FQNEAQ (reference sequence). The CDR3 covers 13 residues. The ends were cut back, 5 bases at V and 8 bases at J, with 15 bases in the middle. The CDR3 DNA reads as TGTGCCAGCAGCCCACCATTGGGGCCCGGCTACACCTTC. The encoded protein is CASSPPLGPGYTF.

This chain links TRBV7-9 with TRBJ2-2; maybe TRBD2 (6 bases). CDR3 size: 16 residues. The germline V gene has CDR1 SEHNR and CDR2 FQNEAQ (reference sequence). Trimming took 0 bases from V and 3 from J, leaving 11 bases between them. The CDR3 is CASSLAQSGYTGELFF. CDR3 sequence (DNA): TGTGCCAGCAGCTTAGCCCAGAGCGGGTACACCGGGGAGCTGTTTTTT. Full variable domain (missing parts from reference TRBV7-9 and TRBJ2-2): DTGVSQNPRHKITKRGQNVTFRCDPISEHNRLYWYRQTLGQGPEFLTYFQNEAQLEKSRLLSDRFSAERPKGSFSTLEIQRTEQGDSAMYLCASSLAQSGYTGELFFGEGSRLTVL.

The CDR3 DNA sequence: TGCGCCAGCAGTATGGGGGGTCGAGGTGAAAAACTGTTTTTT. Translated, it gives CASSMGGRGEKLFF. This chain connects TRBV5-1 to TRBJ1-4, with D possibly matching TRBD1 (5 bases). Germline CDR1 is SGHRS and CDR2 is YFSETQ. Trimming took 5 bases from V and 7 from J, leaving 15 bases between them. The CDR3 has 14 residues. Filled out from reference TRBV5-1 and TRBJ1-4, the complete variable domain reads KAGVTQTPRYLIKTRGQQVTLSCSPISGHRSVSWYQQTPGQGLQFLFEYFSETQRNKGNFPGRFSGRQFSNSRSEMNVSTLELGDSALYLCASSMGGRGEKLFFGSGTQLSVL.

In its sample, this clone was seen once. V is TRBV7-9 and J is TRBJ2-7; no clear D gene. Germline V gene data show CDR1 as SEHNR and CDR2 as FQNEAQ (reference sequence). The ends were cut back, 6 bases at V and 0 bases at J, with 9 bases in the middle. The CDR3 consists of 13 residues. CDR3 nucleotide sequence: TGTGCCAGCAGGGGCCAAAGCTCCTACGAGCAGTACTTC. This sequence encodes CASRGQSSYEQYF.

This clone was observed a few times. V and J are TRBV5-1 and TRBJ1-3; maybe TRBD1 (6 bases). Per germline, CDR1 SGHRS and CDR2 YFSETQ. This CDR3 has 14 amino acids. V lost 4 bases to trimming and J lost 4 bases, with 12 bases between them. In DNA form, the CDR3 reads TGCGCCAGCAGCATACAGGGAGCCGGAAACACCATATATTTT. It is translated as CASSIQGAGNTIYF.

This clone was picked up one time. This sequence joins TRBV12-3 or TRBV12-4 and TRBJ2-2, with a weak D call TRBD1 (5 bases). The CDR3 length is 12 residues. V was trimmed by 7 bases and J by 4 bases, leaving 7 bases between them. The DNA of the CDR3 is TGTGCCAGCACTCAGGGCACCGGGGAGCTGTTTTTT. Protein sequence: CASTQGTGELFF.

The table lists this clone with a count of one. The chain links TRBV28 to TRBJ1-3; tentative D call: TRBD1 (5 bases). The V gene lost 6 bases and the J gene lost 3 bases, with 12 bases spanning the gap. CDR1 and CDR2 (germline): MDHEN, SYDVKM. The CDR3 has 14 residues. This CDR3 reads CASRQGYDGNTIYF. CDR3 sequence (DNA): TGTGCCAGCAGGCAGGGATACGATGGAAACACCATATATTTT.

The chain joins TRBV4-1 to TRBJ2-1; a weak D match, TRBD2 (6 bases). This CDR3 comprises 14 residues. The germline V and J ends were trimmed by 1 base and 14 bases, with 18 bases remaining between them. In germline, CDR1 is MGHRA, CDR2 YSYEKL. In nucleotides, the CDR3 is TGCGCCAGCAGCCAAGTGGGCGTTGCGGGGAAGGAGTTCTTC. Translating it yields CASSQVGVAGKEFF.

This chain links TRBV11-2 with TRBJ1-2; 7 bases are a match to TRBD1. V lost 2 bases to trimming and J lost 0 bases; unmatched junction nucleotides: 3. Germline V gene data show CDR1 as SGHAT and CDR2 as FQNNGV. The CDR3 runs 15 residues. The CDR3 bases are TGTGCCAGCAGCTTAAACACAGGGGCTAACTATGGCTACACCTTC. As protein: CASSLNTGANYGYTF.

V gene TRBV5-8 combines with J gene TRBJ1-4, with TRBD1 as a possible D gene (5 bases). The germline CDR1 and CDR2 sequences are SGHTS and YDEGEE. The CDR3 loop spans 16 amino acids. The germline V and J ends were trimmed by 0 bases and 0 bases, with 9 bases remaining between them. The chain's CDR3 is CASSLARGATNEKLFF. Written as DNA, the CDR3 is TGTGCCAGCAGCTTGGCGCGGGGGGCAACTAATGAAAAACTGTTTTTT.

V gene TRBV28 combines with J gene TRBJ2-7; D might be TRBD2 (5 bases). Germline loops: CDR1 MDHEN, CDR2 SYDVKM. CDR3 length: 15 amino acids. The V and J ends lost 6 bases and 9 bases respectively, with 24 bases between them. The CDR3 DNA sequence: TGTGCCAGCAGCTCCCGTGCTGATAGAGTAGGGAGGCAGTACTTC. It encodes CASSSRADRVGRQYF.

This clone was found once. The rearrangement links TRBV10-1 to TRBJ2-7; 10 bases are shared with TRBD1. Germline V CDR1 and CDR2: WNHNN, SYGVQD (reference sequence). The CDR3 contains 15 residues. V gave up 2 bases and J gave up 5 bases; unmatched junction bases: 6. CDR3 amino acids: CASSEGQGEWHEQYF. CDR3 in DNA: TGCGCCAGCAGTGAGGGACAGGGGGAGTGGCACGAGCAGTACTTC.